The clone carrying this T cell receptor (beta chain) was counted at least ten times. The data were obtained in a study of regulatory T cells in long-lasting Graves disease. Arm-PCR of CDR3 regions and iRepertoire HTBI primers were the basis on which TCR beta libraries were built. MiXCR, applied by TCRdb to the multiplex PCR reads, yields one record per CDR3 protein. The data show fewer than 350,000 distinct CDR3 sequences, 18% seen once. Time point given: newly diagnosed GD, antithyroid drugs for less than 3 months. There was RNA extracted from PBMCs, and the TCR library was made from it. This sequence was found in a female donor with Graves disease. The sample here was peripheral blood mononuclear cells (PBMCs), taken at new diagnosis, from a patient treated with antithyroid drugs.

CDR3 protein: CATSRGAESSTDTQYF. The CDR3 DNA is TGTGCCACCAGCAGAGGAGCGGAGTCTAGCACAGATACGCAGTATTTT. V and J are TRBV15 and TRBJ2-3; D may be TRBD2 (5 bases). Germline loops: CDR1 LNHNV, CDR2 YYDKDF (reference sequence). CDR3 length: 16 residues. V lost 1 base and J lost 0, with 11 bases in between.